What follows describes a single T cell receptor beta chain. This clonotype was observed once. Its specific antigen is unknown. No much larger clone is present one base from it, and per-base qualities are unavailable. One read amounts to weak evidence. These data come from a study of human T cells and chemical hapten exposure (dated by TCRdb to the early 2020s). At the level of the whole study: For sensitization, 2% DPC in acetone was applied to a roughly 2 cm by roughly 2 cm area of upper inner arm skin. Throughout the approximately 25-week study period, patients were also given weekly therapeutic DPC doses on the scalp. Patch tests used Finn chambers with 0.01% DPC on the upper back, scored after 6 days by International Contact Dermatitis Research Group standards. Most of the patients in the cohort were female, and the cohort covered alopecia areata with under or over 50% scalp involvement, alopecia totalis and alopecia universalis. Libraries were combined into a pool for sequencing, and differences in TCR yield between samples came mainly from small differences in library volumes within the pool. Peripheral blood TCR repertoire changes were tracked in vivo in alopecia patients during primary and secondary sensitization to the hapten diphenylcyclopropenone (DPC). Blood samples were taken from patients before sensitization (week 0) and then at 2, 6 and about 24 weeks after DPC sensitization. For TCR sequencing, blood came from twenty-nine alopecia patients at anywhere from one to four time points (pre-sensitization, 2, 6 and 24 weeks).

Deletion took 4 bases off V and 2 bases off J, with a span of 10 bases between the germline ends. The CDR3, cysteine through phenylalanine, is 14 amino acids long. The read is trimmed to its CDR3 DNA, 42 bases read in frame from base 1. The germline V gene (reference sequence) sets CDR1 to SEHNR and CDR2 to FQNEAQ. The intended sense of this specimen's time point label: patch test 3, about 24 weeks after DPC sensitization. The treatment or condition label of this sample denotes: therapeutic diphenylcyclopropenone sensitization with weekly scalp DPC. At every patch-test visit, the blood draw took place before the patch test was put on. Eligible patients were aged 18 to 70, diagnosed with alopecia, deemed suitable for DPC therapy, and excluded if pregnant. Total RNA was extracted from unfractionated whole blood that had been collected in Tempus Blood RNA tubes. What the work shows at the level of the full study, not this receptor alone: Alopecia, a presumed autoimmune disease, was present in all patients, so the immune response of the patients might differ from that of healthy individuals. Significantly more large CDR3 similarity clusters were formed by expanded TCRs than by pre-sensitization or healthy control sets, consistent with antigen-driven responses. A positive correlation was found between the number of PT1 expanded TCRs and patch test score, with significance reached at thresholds 8, 16 and 32 but not 4. After repeated subsampling, changes were observed in the strength of the expansion versus patch-test correlation and in the threshold at which the correlation became significant. No change with DPC sensitization was found in the number of TCRs above 1 in 1000 frequency, and no evidence of global repertoire structure alterations was found.

Library construction relied on RACE. The sequencer was a NextSeq 500. During library preparation, unique molecular identifiers were attached to individual cDNA molecules so that TCRs could be counted in a quantitative, reproducible way. From each blood RNA sample, both TCR alpha and TCR beta chains were sequenced. Per the source publication's procedure: A median of roughly 100,000 TCRs per sample was observed, with a range of 23,224 to 690,600. The Decombinator software suite was used to annotate V, J and CDR3 in the TCR reads. To make PS versus PT1 abundance plots, every sample was subsampled to the same number of TCRs (28,000). TCRs were defined as expanded if absent before sensitization and observed at least eight times at the 2-week time point. The public reads were reprocessed in TCRdb via fastp at Q25 and MiXCR, keeping in-frame beta chains. Each CDR3 protein gets just one entry, which takes the most common genes and DNA from the rows behind it. The authors' filters were not applied to this entry. The sample table contains over 55,000 distinct CDR3 sequences; only one count was recorded for around 10% of them. The ten largest clones add up to approximately 1.5% of the sample.

This receptor was identified in a woman aged 50 to 65 with alopecia areata. Some clones in this sample may be carry-over from other donors' samples. Sequenced material: whole blood, taken in connection with sensitization to the hapten diphenylcyclopropenone (DPC). The chain links TRBV7-9 with TRBJ2-3; the D gene is perhaps TRBD2, on 6 matching bases. The CDR3 protein sequence reads: CASSYSGITDTQYF. The sequenced DNA: TGTGCCAGCAGCTATAGCGGTATCACAGATACGCAGTATTTT.